These T cell receptor beta chains were read from a single sample in a study of control samples from healthy donors and cancer patients. TCRdb's copy holds only in-frame clones and misses some; the assay was immunoSEQ multiplex PCR. Seen here are fewer than 100,000 clones, approximately 78% observed once, and the top ten hold approximately 2%. Sequencing was done on a sample of blood. These receptors all stem from a man in his sixties in good health. Each CDR3 is given with its conserved first and last residue. Fields, in order: V gene, D gene, J gene, clone size, CDR3 DNA, CDR3 protein. D genes are given only for firm matches. A row's size may be missing; if present it is once, few, many or a size class.

V gene: TRBV25-1; D gene: .; J gene: TRBJ2-2; clone size: .; CDR3 DNA: TGTGCCAGCAGTGTTGCCCGGGGAGCCGGGGAGCTGTTTTTT; CDR3 protein: CASSVARGAGELFF
V gene: TRBV9; D gene: .; J gene: TRBJ2-3; clone size: .; CDR3 DNA: TGTGCCAGCAGCGTAGACTGGGGCACAGATACGCAGTATTTT; CDR3 protein: CASSVDWGTDTQYF
V gene: TRBV5-1; D gene: .; J gene: TRBJ2-3; clone size: .; CDR3 DNA: TGCGCCAGCAGCTTGGAGGGCCGGGGCACAGATACGCAGTATTTT; CDR3 protein: CASSLEGRGTDTQYF
V gene: TRBV7-2; D gene: .; J gene: TRBJ1-5; clone size: .; CDR3 DNA: TGTGCCAGCAGCTTAGTAGCAGGCCCTCAGCCCCAGCATTTT; CDR3 protein: CASSLVAGPQPQHF
V gene: TRBV5-1; D gene: .; J gene: TRBJ2-7; clone size: .; CDR3 DNA: TGCGCCAGCAGCTTGGACGCAGAGACCTACGAGCAGTACTTC; CDR3 protein: CASSLDAETYEQYF
V gene: TRBV5-1; D gene: TRBD2; J gene: TRBJ2-3; clone size: .; CDR3 DNA: TGCGCCAGCAGCCGGGGGGTCGGGGATACGCAGTATTTT; CDR3 protein: CASSRGVGDTQYF
V gene: TRBV27; D gene: .; J gene: TRBJ1-1; clone size: .; CDR3 DNA: TGTGCCAGCAGGCCCCGACCGGATTTGAACACTGAAGCTTTCTTT; CDR3 protein: CASRPRPDLNTEAFF
V gene: TRBV27; D gene: .; J gene: TRBJ2-5; clone size: .; CDR3 DNA: TGTGCCAGCAGTTCCGGGACGGGGGCCCAAGAGACCCAGTACTTC; CDR3 protein: CASSSGTGAQETQYF
V gene: TRBV19; D gene: TRBD2; J gene: TRBJ2-7; clone size: once; CDR3 DNA: TGTGCAAGTGGCGCTAGCGGGAGTCACGAGCAGTACTTC; CDR3 protein: CASGASGSHEQYF
V gene: TRBV28; D gene: TRBD1; J gene: TRBJ1-2; clone size: .; CDR3 DNA: TGTGCCAGCAGTAAACCCCCCCTCCTGGGACAGGGGTTACGGGGCTACACCTTC; CDR3 protein: CASSKPPLLGQGLRGYTF
V gene: TRBV19; D gene: .; J gene: TRBJ1-5; clone size: .; CDR3 DNA: TGTGCCAGTAGTATAGTGGGTGCGAATCAGCCCCAGCATTTT; CDR3 protein: CASSIVGANQPQHF
V gene: TRBV28; D gene: .; J gene: TRBJ1-1; clone size: .; CDR3 DNA: TGTGCCAGCAGTCTGACAGGGAACACTGAAGCTTTCTTT; CDR3 protein: CASSLTGNTEAFF
V gene: TRBV25-1; D gene: .; J gene: TRBJ2-2; clone size: .; CDR3 DNA: TGTGCCAGTACCGCGGCCTGGGAGCTGTTTTTT; CDR3 protein: CASTAAWELFF
V gene: TRBV7-2; D gene: .; J gene: TRBJ2-3; clone size: many; CDR3 DNA: TGTGCCAGCAGCTTAGCGCACGCAGATACGCAGTATTTT; CDR3 protein: CASSLAHADTQYF
V gene: TRBV2; D gene: .; J gene: TRBJ2-2; clone size: .; CDR3 DNA: TGTGCCAGCACCGTACAGTTCACCGGGGAGCTGTTTTTT; CDR3 protein: CASTVQFTGELFF
V gene: TRBV19; D gene: .; J gene: TRBJ1-1; clone size: few; CDR3 DNA: TGTGCCAGTAGTAAAACTGAGAACACTGAAGCTTTCTTT; CDR3 protein: CASSKTENTEAFF
V gene: TRBV9; D gene: .; J gene: TRBJ1-1; clone size: .; CDR3 DNA: TGTGCCAGCAGCACGCGACCAGGAAACACTGAAGCTTTCTTT; CDR3 protein: CASSTRPGNTEAFF
V gene: TRBV13; D gene: TRBD1; J gene: TRBJ2-7; clone size: .; CDR3 DNA: TGTGCCAGCAGCCTGGTCGACACCGGGACAGCCGAGCAGTACTTC; CDR3 protein: CASSLVDTGTAEQYF
V gene: TRBV7-3; D gene: .; J gene: TRBJ2-3; clone size: .; CDR3 DNA: TGTGCCAGCAGCTTAAGCGGGGCCACAGATACGCAGTATTTT; CDR3 protein: CASSLSGATDTQYF
V gene: TRBV27; D gene: TRBD1; J gene: TRBJ2-5; clone size: .; CDR3 DNA: TGTGCCAGCAGTGAGGCCGGGACAGGTGGCGAGACCCAGTACTTC; CDR3 protein: CASSEAGTGGETQYF
V gene: TRBV4-1; D gene: TRBD1; J gene: TRBJ1-1; clone size: .; CDR3 DNA: TGCGCCAGCACTCTAGGGGGCTCGAACACTGAAGCTTTCTTT; CDR3 protein: CASTLGGSNTEAFF
V gene: TRBV12-3/TRBV12-4; D gene: .; J gene: TRBJ1-2; clone size: once; CDR3 DNA: TGTGCCAGCAGTTTAAGACCGAGCTATGGCTACACCTTC; CDR3 protein: CASSLRPSYGYTF